The 20 T cell receptor beta chains given below trace back to one sample, sequenced in a study of CD8 T cells in Susac syndrome (dated by TCRdb to between 2017 and 2020). The library was made by the immunoSEQ multiplex PCR assay. RNA was extracted with the RNeasy kit and 0.5 to 1 ug was reverse transcribed using random hexamers. Clones were called with MiXCR by TCRdb after fastp trimmed the public reads at Q25, and only in-frame beta chains were retained. CDR3 protein duplicates are merged, each entry listing the most common genes and DNA. The sample yields under 95,000 distinct CDR3 sequences; roughly 94% were counted once. Clones ranked in the top ten supply roughly 0.3% of the sample. Input material: CD4+ T cells from PBMCs. The receptor source for this set is a human donor with Susac syndrome.

This chain uses TRBV4-3 with TRBJ2-2; weak D call: TRBD1 (5 bases). This CDR3 is 17 amino acids long. V dropped 1 base and J dropped 1 base, with 13 bases sitting between them. Per germline, CDR1 LGHNA and CDR2 YSLEER. The CDR3 bases are TGCGCCAGCAGCCAAGGCCGACAGCTCATGAACACCGGGGAGCTGTTTTTT. This codes for CASSQGRQLMNTGELFF.

The chain links TRBV25-1 to TRBJ1-6; TRBD1 matches 7 bases. CDR1 and CDR2 from the germline V gene are MGHDK and SYGVNS. With 0 bases clipped from V and 7 bases from J, the junction kept 6 bases outside the gene matches. This CDR3 is 16 amino acids long. The CDR3 spells CASSEYEGARNSPLHF. The CDR3, as DNA: TGTGCCAGCAGTGAATATGAGGGGGCAAGGAATTCACCCCTCCACTTT.

The J gene is TRBJ2-1, the V gene TRBV29-1; D gene uncertain. V was trimmed by 0 bases and J by 15 bases, leaving 12 bases between them. Germline assignment: CDR1 SQVTM and CDR2 ANQGSEA. This CDR3 has 11 amino acids. In DNA form, the CDR3 reads TGCAGCGTTGAAGATTACCAGGTCACGTTCTTC. The encoded protein is CSVEDYQVTFF.

The rearrangement joins TRBV30 to TRBJ2-2; D not resolved. The germline gives CDR1 GTSNPN, CDR2 SVGIG (reference sequence). There are 12 residues in the CDR3. V lost 1 base and J lost 3, with 3 bases in between. This CDR3 reads CAWSGDTGELFF. The CDR3 coding sequence is TGTGCCTGGAGTGGGGACACCGGGGAGCTGTTTTTT. The whole variable domain, remainder taken from reference TRBV30 and TRBJ2-2, is SQTIHQWPATLVQPVGSPLSLECTVEGTSNPNLYWYRQAAGRGLQLLFYSVGIGQISSEVPQNLSASRPQDRQFILSSKKLLLSDSGFYLCAWSGDTGELFFGEGSRLTVL.

The chain links TRBV12-3 or TRBV12-4 to TRBJ2-5; TRBD2 aligns across 10 bases. This CDR3 has 12 residues. CDR3 coding DNA: TGTTCTAGCGGGGGCACTAAAGAGACCCAGTACTTC. Translating it yields CSSGGTKETQYF.

The sample holds one count of this clonotype. The genes are TRBV7-2 and TRBJ1-2; possible D gene TRBD1, 6 bases. Germline V CDR1 and CDR2: SGHTA, FQGNSA. V was cut by 7 bases and J by 0 bases, with 15 bases left in between. The CDR3 totals 15 residues. CDR3 protein: CASTPVWTANYGYTF. In nucleotides, the CDR3 is TGTGCCAGCACCCCGGTTTGGACAGCTAACTATGGCTACACCTTC.

The J gene is TRBJ2-4, the V gene TRBV15; TRBD2 aligns across 7 bases. CDR3 length: 14 amino acids. J was trimmed by 8 bases and V by 5 bases; bases with no gene match: 9. CDR1 is LNHNV and CDR2 is YYDKDF in the germline V gene (reference sequence). In DNA, the CDR3 is TGTGCCACCAGCTTGGGAGGAGGGAGGGACATTCAGTACTTC. Its protein product is CATSLGGGRDIQYF.

The J gene is TRBJ2-5, the V gene TRBV2; no firm D call. Germline CDR1 SNHLY, CDR2 FYNNEI. The CDR3 loop spans 13 amino acids. V dropped 3 bases and J dropped 5 bases, with 10 bases sitting between them. The CDR3 here is CASSENWSETQYF. The CDR3 nucleotides read TGTGCCAGCAGTGAGAACTGGTCTGAGACCCAGTACTTC.

This chain joins TRBV7-6 and TRBJ2-7; D may be TRBD1 or TRBD2 (5 bases each). The CDR3 covers 15 residues. V lost 5 bases and J lost 0, with 14 bases in between. Germline V gene data show CDR1 as SGHVS and CDR2 as FNYEAQ. The CDR3 sequence is CASSQRDGSSYEQYF. In nucleotides, the CDR3 is TGTGCCAGCAGCCAACGGGACGGTAGCTCCTACGAGCAGTACTTC.

CDR3 nucleotides: TGTGCCAGCAGCTTGGGGGGAGACTCACCCCTCCACTTT. This sequence encodes CASSLGGDSPLHF. The chain is built from TRBV5-6 and TRBJ1-6; no firm D call. Trimming cost V 0 bases and J 10 bases, with 8 bases left between them. The CDR3 is 13 residues long. CDR1 and CDR2 from the germline V gene are SGHDT and YYEEEE.

This clonotype was seen more than once but under ten times. This chain connects TRBV2 to TRBJ1-2; D is undetermined. This CDR3 is 11 amino acids long. Trimming removed 2 bases from V and 3 bases from J, with 1 base in between. Germline V gives CDR1 SNHLY, CDR2 FYNNEI. The CDR3 sequence is CASSEHYGYTF. In DNA form, the CDR3 reads TGTGCCAGCAGTGAACACTATGGCTACACCTTC. Based on the CDR3 plus reference TRBV2 and TRBJ1-2, the full variable domain is EPEVTQTPSHQVTQMGQEVILRCVPISNHLYFYWYRQILGQKVEFLVSFYNNEISEKSEIFDDQFSVERPDGSNFTLKIRSTKLEDSAMYFCASSEHYGYTFGSGTRLTVV.

The chain employs TRBV29-1 and TRBJ2-3; D might be TRBD2 (6 bases). This CDR3 is built from 13 residues. Trimming left V 8 bases short and J 8 bases short, with 20 bases between. Per germline, CDR1 SQVTM and CDR2 ANQGSEA. The CDR3, as DNA: TGCAGCTCGCGGGACTCGTTGTACGGTACGCAGTATTTT. It specifies CSSRDSLYGTQYF.

CDR3 DNA sequence: TGTGCCAGCAGTGACAGGGGCTATGGCTACACCTTC. This codes for CASSDRGYGYTF. The chain has TRBV6-5 and TRBJ1-2, with TRBD1 identical over 8 bases. The ends lost 5 bases at V and 4 bases at J; junction bases unmatched: 0. There are 12 residues in the CDR3. The V gene's germline CDR1 is MNHEY and CDR2 SVGAGI.

V gene TRBV19 combines with J gene TRBJ2-3; no clear D. The V gene's germline CDR1 is LNHDA and CDR2 SQIVND (reference sequence). V lost 2 bases to trimming and J lost 4 bases, with 13 bases between them. CDR3 length: 15 residues. The CDR3 nucleotides are TGTGCCAGTAGTATATCGGATGGGCCATCAGATACGCAGTATTTT. Its protein product is CASSISDGPSDTQYF.

V is TRBV12-3 or TRBV12-4 and J is TRBJ1-2; 8 nucleotides match TRBD1. Germline trimming cut 5 bases from V and 8 bases from J; bases unmatched to any gene: 7. This CDR3 has 13 residues. CDR3 residues: CASSPDRAGGYTF. The CDR3 DNA reads as TGTGCCAGCAGTCCGGACAGGGCGGGGGGCTACACCTTC.

The chain couples TRBV20-1 to TRBJ2-6; D remains ambiguous. V lost 6 bases to trimming and J lost 0 bases, with 9 bases between them. This CDR3 region has 14 residues. The germline gives CDR1 DFQATT, CDR2 SNEGSKA (reference sequence). This CDR3 reads CSAGVISGANVLTF. CDR3 in DNA: TGCAGTGCCGGAGTTATCTCTGGGGCCAACGTCCTGACTTTC.

This chain connects TRBV20-1 to TRBJ2-2; tentative D call: TRBD1 (6 bases). Per the germline V gene, CDR1 is DFQATT and CDR2 is SNEGSKA (reference sequence). The CDR3 spans 14 residues. The V end lost 5 bases, the J end lost 6 bases, and 16 bases lay between the germline ends. CDR3 sequence reads: CSAAHRERAGELFF. CDR3 DNA: TGCAGTGCTGCCCACAGGGAGAGGGCCGGGGAGCTGTTTTTT.

The J gene is TRBJ2-1, the V gene TRBV28, with D unclear. From germline, CDR1 is MDHEN and CDR2 SYDVKM. Trimming cost V 7 bases and J 13 bases, with 14 bases left between them. The CDR3 is 11 amino acids. The CDR3 loop is CASTLTGEQFF. CDR3 DNA sequence: TGTGCCAGCACTCTAACTGGAGAACAGTTCTTC.

V usage is TRBV12-3 or TRBV12-4 and J usage is TRBJ2-7; no clear D. V lost 0 bases and J 5 bases, leaving 8 bases between the germline ends. This CDR3 region has 13 residues. The CDR3, as DNA: TGTGCCAGCAGTTTAGCGATGGGGAACGAGCAGTACTTC. This translates into CASSLAMGNEQYF.

The chain joins TRBV4-3 to TRBJ1-1, with TRBD1 as a possible D gene (5 bases). CDR1 and CDR2 (germline): LGHNA, YSLEER. V dropped 4 bases and J dropped 10 bases, with 13 bases sitting between them. The CDR3 totals 12 residues. The CDR3 coding sequence is TGCGCCAGCAGCCCCGGAGGGGTTTTAGCTTTCTTT. This sequence encodes CASSPGGVLAFF.